These 8 T cell receptor beta chains were all obtained from the same sample, sequenced in a study of T cells in Graves' hyperthyroidism and ophthalmopathy. Authors of the study amplified TCR beta CDR3 regions from RNA transcripts. TCR CDR3 underwent first-round RT-PCR with the HTBI primer set. One entry per CDR3 protein results from TCRdb running MiXCR on the multiplex PCR reads. The sample records fewer than 700,000 distinct CDR3 sequences, around 15% being singletons. Sequencing was done on a sample of blood. The receptors originated from a woman between 25 and 40 years old with Graves' hyperthyroidism.

This clonotype appeared a few times. The genes are TRBV20-1 and TRBJ2-5, with 7 positions matching TRBD2. This CDR3 has 15 amino acids. Germline loops: CDR1 DFQATT, CDR2 SNEGSKA (reference sequence). V was pared by 3 bases and J by 6 bases, with 13 bases of the junction left unmatched. The CDR3 region is CSASQSSGMVKTQYF. CDR3 nucleotide sequence: TGCAGTGCTAGTCAGTCCAGCGGGATGGTAAAGACCCAGTACTTC.

This clonotype has more than one count but fewer than ten. DNA of the CDR3: TGTGCCAGCAGCTTAGGGGTCGCGGGAGGGAATACGCAGTATTTT. It yields the protein CASSLGVAGGNTQYF. The chain uses TRBV11-2 and TRBJ2-3; 9 bases fit TRBD2. CDR1 is SGHAT and CDR2 is FQNNGV in the germline V gene. Trimming removed 1 base from V and 7 bases from J; junction bases left unmatched: 6. The CDR3 contains 15 residues.

This clonotype has at least ten counts. The chain employs TRBV29-1 and TRBJ2-7; D uncertain. CDR1 is SQVTM, CDR2 ANQGSEA, per germline. This CDR3 is 13 amino acids long. V was clipped by 4 bases and J by 0 bases, with 10 bases between them. CDR3 coding DNA: TGCAGCGTTGTTGGCCAGAGCTCCTACGAGCAGTACTTC. Its protein product is CSVVGQSSYEQYF.

This clonotype has a count of ten or more. This chain joins TRBV27 and TRBJ2-1; 11 bases match TRBD2. V lost 3 bases and J lost 7; bases outside the gene matches: 2. The germline V gene encodes CDR1 MNHEY and CDR2 SMNVEV (reference sequence). This CDR3 is 14 amino acids long. The CDR3 loop is CASSFSSGRNEQFF. The DNA of the CDR3 is TGTGCCAGCAGTTTTTCTAGCGGGAGGAATGAGCAGTTCTTC.

V gene TRBV29-1 combines with J gene TRBJ1-4; D uncertain. The CDR3 runs to 13 residues. Germline V lookup: CDR1 SQVTM, CDR2 ANQGSEA. V dropped 2 bases and J dropped 7 bases, with 11 bases sitting between them. DNA of the CDR3: TGCAGCGTTGAACCCGGTAATGGTGAAAAACTGTTTTTT. This sequence encodes CSVEPGNGEKLFF.

There are many counts of this clonotype. V is TRBV6-2 or TRBV6-3 and J is TRBJ1-1; 9 nucleotides match TRBD1. V was pared by 6 bases and J by 4 bases, with 9 bases of the junction left unmatched. CDR1 MNHEY and CDR2 SVGEGT come from the germline V gene. The CDR3 extends over 15 amino acids. CDR3 sequence (DNA): TGTGCCAGCAGGCGGACAGGGGAAGGGGGCACTGAAGCTTTCTTT. Protein: CASRRTGEGGTEAFF.

This clonotype was counted at least ten times. The CDR3 DNA follows: TGTGCCAGCAAGGATGTAGGTACTGAAGCTTTCTTT. Protein sequence: CASKDVGTEAFF. This rearrangement joins TRBV2 to TRBJ1-1; unclear D gene. Germline-derived CDR1 and CDR2 are SNHLY and FYNNEI. This CDR3 comprises 12 residues. V dropped 7 bases and J dropped 5 bases, with 11 bases sitting between them.

The sample holds many counts of this clonotype. V usage is TRBV28 and J usage is TRBJ2-7; no definite D call. The CDR3 length is 15 residues. Trimming took 4 bases from V and 3 from J, leaving 16 bases between them. The germline V gene has CDR1 MDHEN and CDR2 SYDVKM. CDR3 nucleotides: TGTGCCAGCAGTTCACTACCCTATCGGGTCTACGAGCAGTACTTC. Translating gives CASSSLPYRVYEQYF. Full variable domain (remainder filled in from reference TRBV28 and TRBJ2-7): DVKVTQSSRYLVKRTGEKVFLECVQDMDHENMFWYRQDPGLGLRLIYFSYDVKMKEKGDIPEGYSVSREKKERFSLILESASTNQTSMYLCASSSLPYRVYEQYFGPGTRLTVT.